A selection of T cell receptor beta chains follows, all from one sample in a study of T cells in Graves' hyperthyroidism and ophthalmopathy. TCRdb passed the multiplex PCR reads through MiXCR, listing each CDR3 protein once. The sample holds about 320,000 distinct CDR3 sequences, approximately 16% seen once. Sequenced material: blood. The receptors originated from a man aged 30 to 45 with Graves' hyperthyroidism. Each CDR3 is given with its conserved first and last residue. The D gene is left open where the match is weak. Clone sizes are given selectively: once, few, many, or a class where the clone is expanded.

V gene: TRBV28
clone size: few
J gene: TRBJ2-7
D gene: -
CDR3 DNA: TGTGCCAGCAGTTTAGATGCCCTAGGCAGGGGATACGAGCAGTACTTC
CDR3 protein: CASSLDALGRGYEQYF

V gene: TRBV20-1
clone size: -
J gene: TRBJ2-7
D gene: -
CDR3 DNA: TGCAGTGCGAGGATCCGTACCCGAGGAGAGCAGTACTTC
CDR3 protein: CSARIRTRGEQYF

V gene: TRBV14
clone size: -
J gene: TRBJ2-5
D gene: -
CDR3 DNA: TGTGCCAGCAGCCGAGTCTTGGGCTTCGGGACCCAGTACTTC
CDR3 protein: CASSRVLGFGTQYF

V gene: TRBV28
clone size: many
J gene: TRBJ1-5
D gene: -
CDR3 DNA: TGTGCCAGCAGTTTAGCGAGGCCCAGCAATCAGCCCCAGCATTTT
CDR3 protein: CASSLARPSNQPQHF

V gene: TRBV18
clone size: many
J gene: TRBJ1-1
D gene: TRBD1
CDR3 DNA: TGTGCCAGCTCACCTCGACAGGGAAACACTGAAGCTTTCTTT
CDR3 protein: CASSPRQGNTEAFF

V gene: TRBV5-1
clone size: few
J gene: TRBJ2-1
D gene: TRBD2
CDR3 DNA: TGCGCCAGCAGCCCCCCTCCGGGAGGCCACTCTGAGCAGTTCTTC
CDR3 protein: CASSPPPGGHSEQFF

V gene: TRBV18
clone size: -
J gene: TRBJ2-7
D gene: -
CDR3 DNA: TGTGCCAGCTCACCATCCGTTTCCTACGAGCAGTACTTC
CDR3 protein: CASSPSVSYEQYF

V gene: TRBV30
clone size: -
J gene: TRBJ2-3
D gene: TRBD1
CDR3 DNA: TGTGCCTGGAGTCTTCGACAGGGCTCAGATACGCAGTATTTT
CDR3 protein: CAWSLRQGSDTQYF

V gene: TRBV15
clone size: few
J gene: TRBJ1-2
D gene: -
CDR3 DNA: TGTGCCACCAGCAGAGATCAAGGGTCCGGCTACACCTTC
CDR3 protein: CATSRDQGSGYTF

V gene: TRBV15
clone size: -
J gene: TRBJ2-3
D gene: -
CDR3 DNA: TGTGCCACCAGCAGAGGCGGCGGTAGCACAGATACGCAGTATTTT
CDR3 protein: CATSRGGGSTDTQYF

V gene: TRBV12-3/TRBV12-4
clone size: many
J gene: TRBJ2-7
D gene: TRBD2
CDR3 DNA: TGTGCCAGCAGCGGACGGGAGGGTGGATCCGAGCAGTACTTC
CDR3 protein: CASSGREGGSEQYF

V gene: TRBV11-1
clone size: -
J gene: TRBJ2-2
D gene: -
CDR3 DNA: TGTGCCAGCAGCCGCAGGGCCTCGCGGCGGCTGTTTTTT
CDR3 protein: CASSRRASRRLFF

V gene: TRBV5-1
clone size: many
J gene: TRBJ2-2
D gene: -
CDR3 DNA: TGCGCCAGCAGCTTGGTCGATTGGACCGGGGAGCTGTTTTTT
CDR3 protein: CASSLVDWTGELFF

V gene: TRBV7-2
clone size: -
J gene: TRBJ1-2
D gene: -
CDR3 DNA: TGTGCCAGCAGCTCGCGCAGGGACCCGATGCGGGGCTACACCTTC
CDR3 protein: CASSSRRDPMRGYTF

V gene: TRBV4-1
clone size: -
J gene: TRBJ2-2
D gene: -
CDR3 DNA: TGCGCCAGCAGCCAGATAGGGGTCGGGGAGCTGTTTTTT
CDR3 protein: CASSQIGVGELFF

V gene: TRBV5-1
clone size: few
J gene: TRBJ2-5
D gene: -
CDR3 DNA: TGCGCCAGCAGCGGCGGGACGGGGGAGACCCAGTACTTC
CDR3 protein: CASSGGTGETQYF

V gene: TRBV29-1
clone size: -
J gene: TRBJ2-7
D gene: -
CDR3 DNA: TGCAGCGTTGAGAGGAGCAGGGGCATGTCCTACGAGCGGTACTTC
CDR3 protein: CSVERSRGMSYERYF

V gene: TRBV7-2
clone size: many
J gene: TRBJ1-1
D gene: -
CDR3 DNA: TGTGCCAGCAGCTTAGAACCGGGGGCGAACACTGAAGCTTTCTTT
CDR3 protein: CASSLEPGANTEAFF

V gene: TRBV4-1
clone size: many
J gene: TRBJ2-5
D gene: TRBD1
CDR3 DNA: TGCGCCAGCAGCCAGGGGACAGGGGATCCGGAGACCCAGTACTTC
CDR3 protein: CASSQGTGDPETQYF

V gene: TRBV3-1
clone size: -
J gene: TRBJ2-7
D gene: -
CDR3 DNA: TGTGCCAGCAGCCAAGGCCGGGGCGAGCAGTACTTC
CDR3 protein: CASSQGRGEQYF

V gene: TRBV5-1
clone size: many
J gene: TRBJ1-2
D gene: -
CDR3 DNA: TGCGCCAGCAGCACAAACCCCGACAGAGACTATGGCTACACCTTC
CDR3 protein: CASSTNPDRDYGYTF

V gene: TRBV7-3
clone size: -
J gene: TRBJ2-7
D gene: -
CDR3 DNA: TGTGCCAGCAGCTTAGACGGGAGTGTGCTTGAGCAGTACTTC
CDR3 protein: CASSLDGSVLEQYF

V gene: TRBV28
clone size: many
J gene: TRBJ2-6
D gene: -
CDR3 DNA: TGTGCCAGCAGCCGATCATCTGGGGCCAACGTCCTGACTTTC
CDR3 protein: CASSRSSGANVLTF

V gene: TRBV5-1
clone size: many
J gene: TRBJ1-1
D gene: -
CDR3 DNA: TGCGCCAGCAGCCCTCGGGACGGCGGTACTGAAGCTTTCTTT
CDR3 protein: CASSPRDGGTEAFF

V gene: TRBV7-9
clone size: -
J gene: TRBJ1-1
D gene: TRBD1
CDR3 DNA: TGTGCCAGCAGCGCCGCGACAGGGCAACTTATGAACACTGAAGCTTTCTTT
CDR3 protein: CASSAATGQLMNTEAFF

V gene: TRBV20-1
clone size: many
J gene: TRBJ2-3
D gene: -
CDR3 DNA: TGCAGTGCCTCGAAAGAGGTAGATACGCAGTATTTT
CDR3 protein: CSASKEVDTQYF

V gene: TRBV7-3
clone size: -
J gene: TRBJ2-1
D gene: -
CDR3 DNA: TGTGCCAGCAGCGTTGGGGGGACAGCGTCACAGTTCTTC
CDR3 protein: CASSVGGTASQFF

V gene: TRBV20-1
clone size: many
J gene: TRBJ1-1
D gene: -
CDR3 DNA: TGCAGTGCTAAGATCGAGGTGGGCACTGAAGCTTTCTTT
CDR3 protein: CSAKIEVGTEAFF

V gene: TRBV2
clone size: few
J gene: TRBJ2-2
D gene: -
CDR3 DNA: TGTGCCAGCCAATTACAGCTTAACACCGGGGAGCTGTTTTTT
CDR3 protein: CASQLQLNTGELFF

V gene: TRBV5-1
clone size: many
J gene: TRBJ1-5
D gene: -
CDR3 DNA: TGCGCCAGCAGCCCCGGGGGAGGGGCCGGCAATCAGCCCCAGCATTTT
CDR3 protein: CASSPGGGAGNQPQHF

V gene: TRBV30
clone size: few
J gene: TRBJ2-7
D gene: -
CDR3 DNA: TGTGCCTGGAGTGGGGATACAAGAAACCCCTACGAGCAGTACTTC
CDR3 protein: CAWSGDTRNPYEQYF

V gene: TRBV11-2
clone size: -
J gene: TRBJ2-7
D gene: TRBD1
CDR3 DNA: TGTGCCAGCAGCGTTGGGACAGGCCGCTCCTACGAGCAGTACTTC
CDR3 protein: CASSVGTGRSYEQYF

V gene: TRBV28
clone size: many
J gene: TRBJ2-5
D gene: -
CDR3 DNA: TGTGCCAGCAGTTTGAGACCCAGACAGGTCCAAGAGACCCAGTACTTC
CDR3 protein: CASSLRPRQVQETQYF

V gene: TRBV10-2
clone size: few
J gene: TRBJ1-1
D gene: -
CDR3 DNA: TGCGCCAGCAGGGAGGCCCTAATGAACACTGAAGCTTTCTTT
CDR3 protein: CASREALMNTEAFF

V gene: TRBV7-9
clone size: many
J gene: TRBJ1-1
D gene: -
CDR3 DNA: TGTGCCAGCAGCTTAAATGGAGACGTAGCTTTCTTT
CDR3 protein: CASSLNGDVAFF

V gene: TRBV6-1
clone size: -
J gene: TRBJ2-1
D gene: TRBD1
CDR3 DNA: TGTGCCAGCCATCCTGGGACAGGGCGGTGGAATGAGCAGTTCTTC
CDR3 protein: CASHPGTGRWNEQFF